The 11 T cell receptor beta chains presented below share a single source sample, sequenced in a study of CD8 T cells in Susac syndrome. Reverse transcription of roughly 0.5 to 1 ug RNA was carried out with random hexamers. TCRdb re-called the immunoSEQ multiplex PCR reads through MiXCR, storing one row per CDR3 protein. The table includes 150,000 to 160,000 distinct CDR3 sequences, around 95% detected once. The sample consisted of CD4+ T cells from PBMCs. The receptors shown here come from a human donor with Susac syndrome.

CDR3 amino acids: CASSPGDAMNTEAFF. The CDR3 DNA is TGTGCCAGCAGTCCTGGGGACGCCATGAACACTGAAGCTTTCTTT. The genes are TRBV9 and TRBJ1-1; a possible D gene is TRBD1 (5 bases). The CDR3 is made up of 15 amino acids. The V end was cut by 5 bases, the J end by 0 bases, with 14 bases between. CDR1 and CDR2 (germline): SGDLS, YYNGEE. Using reference TRBV9 and TRBJ1-1 for the parts outside the CDR3, the full variable domain is DSGVTQTPKHLITATGQRVTLRCSPRSGDLSVYWYQQSLDQGLQFLIQYYNGEERAKGNILERFSAQQFPDLHSELNLSSLELGDSALYFCASSPGDAMNTEAFFGQGTRLTVV.

The V and J genes are TRBV5-1 and TRBJ2-1, with TRBD1 as a possible D gene (5 bases). The germline V gene encodes CDR1 SGHRS and CDR2 YFSETQ. The germline V and J ends were trimmed by 0 bases and 6 bases, with 16 bases remaining between them. The CDR3 totals 16 residues. CDR3: CASSLELQGTGNEQFF. The DNA for the CDR3 is TGCGCCAGCAGCTTGGAGTTGCAGGGTACCGGCAATGAGCAGTTCTTC. Complete variable domain (other parts from reference TRBV5-1 and TRBJ2-1): KAGVTQTPRYLIKTRGQQVTLSCSPISGHRSVSWYQQTPGQGLQFLFEYFSETQRNKGNFPGRFSGRQFSNSRSEMNVSTLELGDSALYLCASSLELQGTGNEQFFGPGTRLTVL.

This clonotype occurred a few times. The chain is built from TRBV19 and TRBJ2-7; the D is unclear. The germline V gene has CDR1 LNHDA and CDR2 SQIVND (reference sequence). V lost 5 bases to trimming and J lost 3 bases, with 5 bases between them. This CDR3 has 11 amino acids. The CDR3 region is CASSSDYEQYF. DNA of the CDR3: TGTGCCAGTAGTTCCGACTACGAGCAGTACTTC.

This chain links TRBV9 with TRBJ2-5, with D uncertain. The germline V gene has CDR1 SGDLS and CDR2 YYNGEE. The CDR3 runs 14 residues. V shed 0 bases and J shed 2 bases, with 8 bases lying between them. In DNA form, the CDR3 reads TGTGCCAGCAGCGTAGCACCGCTTCAAGAGACCCAGTACTTC. It yields the protein CASSVAPLQETQYF.

The chain employs TRBV20-1 and TRBJ1-3, with D unclear. The germline V gene encodes CDR1 DFQATT and CDR2 SNEGSKA (reference sequence). The V end lost 6 bases, the J end lost 0 bases, and 18 bases lay between the germline ends. This CDR3 has 16 residues. The CDR3 loop is CSASGRSNTSGNTIYF. CDR3 coding DNA: TGCAGTGCAAGCGGGAGATCTAACACCTCTGGAAACACCATATATTTT.

This chain links TRBV3-1 with TRBJ2-7; no clear D gene. Germline CDR1 reads LGHDT; CDR2 reads YNNKEL (reference sequence). The CDR3 covers 15 residues. V was cut by 3 bases and J by 3 bases, with 15 bases left in between. The CDR3 region has the DNA TGTGCCAGCAGCCACCAGGCCCCGGGCCTCTACGAGCAGTACTTC. Its protein product is CASSHQAPGLYEQYF.

The J gene is TRBJ2-3, the V gene TRBV4-3; TRBD2 matches 12 bases. Germline V gene data show CDR1 as LGHNA and CDR2 as YSLEER. V was pared by 1 base and J by 0 bases, with 5 bases of the junction left unmatched. The length of the CDR3 is 18 residues. In DNA, the CDR3 is TGCGCCAGCAGCCAAGCACCGACTAGCGGGGGTAGCACAGATACGCAGTATTTT. Protein: CASSQAPTSGGSTDTQYF.

The chain employs TRBV5-4 and TRBJ2-5, with D perhaps matching TRBD1 (5 bases). Trimming pared 0 bases from V and 1 base from J, leaving 10 bases between. There are 15 residues in the CDR3. From germline, CDR1 is SGHNT and CDR2 YYREEE (reference sequence). The CDR3 DNA is TGTGCCAGCAGCTTGGTGACAGCCGCCCAAGAGACCCAGTACTTC. It encodes CASSLVTAAQETQYF.

The chain recombines TRBV6-2 or TRBV6-3 with TRBJ1-5; a possible D gene is TRBD1 (5 bases). The CDR3 is 16 amino acids. CDR1 and CDR2 (germline): MNHEY, SVGEGT. V gave up 5 bases and J gave up 7 bases, with 21 bases separating them. The CDR3 reads CASSDLVSWGEQPQHF. The CDR3, as DNA: TGTGCCAGCAGTGACCTCGTTTCTTGGGGCGAACAGCCCCAGCATTTT.

V is TRBV9 and J is TRBJ1-1; maybe TRBD1 (6 bases). Germline loops: CDR1 SGDLS, CDR2 YYNGEE. The CDR3 runs to 15 residues. With 3 bases removed from V and 0 bases from J, the gap between germline ends came to 12 bases. The CDR3 region is CASSEGGNLNTEAFF. The CDR3 region has the DNA TGTGCCAGCAGCGAGGGGGGAAACCTGAACACTGAAGCTTTCTTT.

The chain is built from TRBV6-5 and TRBJ1-2; D unclear. V lost 2 bases and J lost 5, with 15 bases in between. Germline lookup yields CDR1 MNHEY and CDR2 SVGAGI. This CDR3 contains 15 residues. CDR3 loop: CASSYNFGESYGYTF. DNA for the CDR3: TGTGCCAGCAGTTACAACTTCGGGGAATCATATGGCTACACCTTC.